The clone carrying this T cell receptor (beta chain) occurred once. These data belong to a study of cytomegalovirus exposure and HLA in healthy donors. 60 Vbeta and 13 Jbeta primers were used in PCR. TCRdb's table, derived via immunoSEQ multiplex PCR, lists solely in-frame clones and lacks some. Here the sample spans about 65,000 clones, just under 80% being singletons. V was cut by 2 bases and J by 8 bases, with 19 bases left in between. CDR3 length: 16 amino acids. Germline lookup yields CDR1 SNHLY and CDR2 FYNNEI. V usage is TRBV2 and J usage is TRBJ2-1; possible D gene TRBD2, 6 bases. Sequencing was carried out using PBMCs. The TCR was taken from a woman in her twenties or thirties in good health and CMV-seronegative. The CDR3 reads CASSEFGTGPFHEQFF. Here the CDR3 DNA reads TGTGCCAGCAGTGAATTCGGGACTGGCCCGTTCCATGAGCAGTTCTTC.